This T cell receptor beta chain was recorded in a study of blood T cell repertoires in COVID-19. Authors' methods: Researchers report that nucleated cell counts were estimated from reference gene primer amplification. This table comes from immunoSEQ multiplex PCR, and its TCRdb copy is limited to in-frame clones, with some not included. The V and J calls and clone size are taken from that table; D and trimming were inferred from the DNA. The table lists about 52,000 clones, approximately 92% of them singletons. Sequenced sample: peripheral blood. This receptor was obtained from a man aged 45-65 years with active COVID-19.

The CDR3 region is CASSVVFGGSSYNEQFF. The CDR3 bases are TGTGCCAGCAGCGTAGTTTTCGGGGGGAGCTCCTACAATGAGCAGTTCTTC. The gene calls are TRBV9 and TRBJ2-1, with TRBD2 matching over 7 bases. J was trimmed by 0 bases and V by 0 bases; bases with no gene match: 6. Germline V gene data show CDR1 as SGDLS and CDR2 as YYNGEE. CDR3 length equals 17 residues. Drawing the rest from reference TRBV9 and TRBJ2-1, the complete variable domain is DSGVTQTPKHLITATGQRVTLRCSPRSGDLSVYWYQQSLDQGLQFLIQYYNGEERAKGNILERFSAQQFPDLHSELNLSSLELGDSALYFCASSVVFGGSSYNEQFFGPGTRLTVL.